This T cell receptor (beta chain) is drawn from a study of shared clonotypes between healthy human individuals. Per the germline V gene, CDR1 is ENHRY and CDR2 is SYGVKD. The CDR3 is 14 amino acids. Some clones are missing from TCRdb's copy, which holds only in-frame ones; the method was immunoSEQ multiplex PCR. The sample contains millions of clones, about 92% of which appear only once. The chain recombines TRBV10-3 with TRBJ1-3; 10 bases fit TRBD1. This receptor was obtained from a man aged 18 to 35 in good health. Some clones in this sample may be carry-over from other donors' samples. Specimen: naive CD4+ T cells from PBMCs. As for subset: CD45RA+ positively selected. The CDR3 region is CSSKGQGAGNTIYF. CDR3 nucleotide sequence: TGTTCCTCCAAAGGACAGGGGGCTGGAAACACCATATATTTT.